This T cell receptor beta chain was documented in a study of cytomegalovirus exposure and HLA in healthy donors (dated by TCRdb to the late 2010s). Regarding the complete study: The 670 or so repertoires of the first cohort and the 120 validation repertoires were produced on the same platform, according to a later analysis. The study aimed to test whether cataloging public T cell receptors could reveal signatures of past pathogen exposure. Besides the first cohort of 500 to 700 subjects, a separate validation cohort made up of roughly 120 different subjects was used. The study combined high-throughput TCR immunosequencing, statistical association of individual TCRs with disease status, and machine learning to predict cytomegalovirus infection status.

V is clipped by 6 bases and J by 1 base, and the sequence between their germline boundaries is 12 bases long. The germline V gene supplies CDR1 KGHSH and CDR2 LQKENI. There are 14 amino acids in the CDR3, from cysteine to phenylalanine inclusive. CDR3 DNA is the only sequence kept; it has 42 bases, read in frame from the first base. The donors were included in the validation cohort of roughly 120 subjects, a group kept apart from the roughly 690-subject first cohort. The library was built by means of the immunoSEQ multiplex PCR assay. On the study's bioinformatics: A statistical classification framework was built for diagnosing cytomegalovirus status from the catalog of TCR beta chain sequences. Not all clones reach the TCRdb copy of this immuneACCESS table, which keeps in-frame sequences only. Checked studies attribute under half of the gap to unresolved V genes and leave the rest unexplained. V and J calls and clone size come straight from that table; D and trimming were deduced from the DNA. This sample lists around 150,000 clones; about 89% were detected once. The top ten clonotypes cover 3% of the sample.

Summary of the overall study and its limitations: In vitro tests confirmed that a few of the cytomegalovirus-associated TCR beta chains recognize cytomegalovirus antigens. A total of some 180 TCR beta chains were listed by the study as associated with cytomegalovirus. A later analysis found that TCRs clustered in the first cohort also tended to co-occur in the 95 to 150 validation repertoires, with 90% to 95% of cluster scores above 0. The authors suggested that the approach could potentially be generalized to other disease states and immunological phenotypes. The validation cohort had no HLA typing available for a later analysis, so co-occurrence within that cohort was assessed over all 120 or so repertoires. Cytomegalovirus status was reported to be diagnosed by the classifier with high specificity and sensitivity in both the original and validation cohorts. Most TCR sequences were seen in very few donors, while some public TCRs were found in many individuals.

In the case of this clone: This clone's antigen is unknown. Base qualities are not at hand, and no much larger clone is one base apart.

The material sequenced was PBMCs. In this chain, TRBV18 is recombined with TRBJ1-1, with no confidently assigned D gene. This TCR was recovered from a woman aged 18-29 years in good health and CMV-seropositive. The nucleotide sequence is given as TGTGCCAGCTCCTCCGGGTCTGGGAACACTGAAGCTTTCTTT. The encoded protein is CASSSGSGNTEAFF.